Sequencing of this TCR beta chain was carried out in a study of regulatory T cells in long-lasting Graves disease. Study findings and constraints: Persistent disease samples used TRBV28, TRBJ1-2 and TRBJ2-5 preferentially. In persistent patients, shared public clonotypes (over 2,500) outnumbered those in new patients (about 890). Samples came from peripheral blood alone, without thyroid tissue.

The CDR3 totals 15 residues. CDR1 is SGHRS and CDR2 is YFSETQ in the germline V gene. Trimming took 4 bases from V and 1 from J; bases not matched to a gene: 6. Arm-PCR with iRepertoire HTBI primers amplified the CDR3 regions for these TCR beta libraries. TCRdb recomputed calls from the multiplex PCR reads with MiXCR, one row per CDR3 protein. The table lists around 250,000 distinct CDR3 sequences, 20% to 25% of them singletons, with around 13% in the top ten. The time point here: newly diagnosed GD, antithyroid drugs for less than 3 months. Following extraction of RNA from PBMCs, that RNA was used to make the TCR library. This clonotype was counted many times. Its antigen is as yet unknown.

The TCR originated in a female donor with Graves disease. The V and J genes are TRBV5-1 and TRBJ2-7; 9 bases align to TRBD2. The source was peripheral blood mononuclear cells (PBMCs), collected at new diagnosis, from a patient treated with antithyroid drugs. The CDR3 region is CASSEGLAQSYEQYF. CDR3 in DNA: TGCGCCAGCAGCGAAGGACTAGCGCAATCCTACGAGCAGTACTTC.